One and the same sample provided the 5 T cell receptor beta chains below, sequenced in a study of shared clonotypes between healthy human individuals. The table came from immunoSEQ multiplex PCR; TCRdb's copy has only in-frame clones and leaves some out. The sample includes some 2.1 million clones, roughly 96% seen only once; the top ten take roughly 0.13%. Sequencing was carried out using naive CD4+ T cells sorted from blood. Subset in this sample: CD45RA+ positively selected. These receptors were collected from a man between 18 and 29 years old in good health.

The V gene is TRBV6-5, the J gene TRBJ1-4; perhaps TRBD1 as D (5 bases). The CDR3 loop spans 15 amino acids. In germline, CDR1 is MNHEY, CDR2 SVGAGI. V lost 8 bases, J lost 4 bases, and 17 bases lay in between. This chain's CDR3 is CASSPGGGFNEKLFF. The CDR3 nucleotides read TGTGCCAGCTCCCCAGGTGGGGGATTTAATGAAAAACTGTTTTTT.

The V gene is TRBV7-6, the J gene TRBJ2-2; the D is unclear. CDR1 and CDR2 from the germline V gene are SGHVS and FNYEAQ. The CDR3 runs 16 residues. The ends were cut back, 5 bases at V and 2 bases at J, with 15 bases in the middle. The CDR3, as DNA: TGTGCCAGCAGCCCCCATCTAACTGGTAACACCGGGGAGCTGTTTTTT. Its translation is CASSPHLTGNTGELFF. Based on the CDR3 plus reference TRBV7-6 and TRBJ2-2, the full variable domain is GAGVSQSPRYKVTKRGQDVALRCDPISGHVSLYWYRQALGQGPEFLTYFNYEAQQDKSGLPNDRFSAERPEGSISTLTIQRTEQRDSAMYRCASSPHLTGNTGELFFGEGSRLTVL.

This chain joins TRBV11-2 and TRBJ2-5; 11 nucleotides line up with TRBD2. The junction had 6 bases not matched to a gene; V was cut back by 4 bases and J by 5 bases. This CDR3 is 15 amino acids long. From germline, CDR1 is SGHAT and CDR2 FQNNGV. CDR3 region: CASSYSGGAGETQYF. The CDR3 DNA sequence: TGTGCCAGCAGCTATAGCGGGGGGGCCGGGGAGACCCAGTACTTC.

This chain connects TRBV6-1 to TRBJ1-4; no reliable D call. With 1 base removed from V and 8 bases from J, the gap between germline ends came to 17 bases. Per germline, CDR1 MNHNS and CDR2 SASEGT. The CDR3 loop spans 16 amino acids. The CDR3 sequence: CASSEGMAAREEKLFF. CDR3 sequence (DNA): TGTGCCAGCAGTGAAGGGATGGCAGCCCGAGAGGAAAAACTGTTTTTT.

CDR3 loop: CASCYGWPQHF. The CDR3 region has the DNA TGTGCCAGCTGCTACGGTTGGCCCCAGCATTTT. The J gene is TRBJ1-5, the V gene TRBV7-4; D unclear. The CDR3 length is 11 residues. Germline V gives CDR1 SGHVT, CDR2 SQSDAQ. The ends were cut back, 8 bases at V and 9 bases at J, with 11 bases in the middle.